The TCR beta chain under discussion was sequenced for a study of regulatory T cells in long-lasting Graves disease. Construction of the TCR beta libraries employed iRepertoire HTBI primers in conjunction with Arm-PCR of CDR3 regions. TCRdb analysed the multiplex PCR reads with MiXCR anew, one entry per CDR3 protein. Here the sample spans more than 300,000 distinct CDR3 sequences, about 23% being singletons. Comments on this clonotype: This may arise from a read error, as a much more abundant clone is one base away.

Stated time point: persistent/refractory GD, antithyroid drugs over 5 years with positive TRAb. Preparation of the TCR library used RNA extracted from PBMCs. Per germline, CDR1 SNHLY and CDR2 FYNNEI. The length of the CDR3 is 15 residues. Sequenced material: peripheral blood mononuclear cells (PBMCs), taken when the disease was refractory, from a patient treated with antithyroid drugs. This receptor was identified in a woman in her thirties or forties with Graves disease. The chain employs TRBV2 and TRBJ2-7; 9 bases agree with TRBD2. The CDR3 region has the DNA TGTGCCAGCAGCAGAGCAGCGGGAGGACCCTACGGGCAGTACTTC. This codes for CASSRAAGGPYGQYF. Full variable domain (outside the CDR3, taken from reference TRBV2 and TRBJ2-7): EPEVTQTPSHQVTQMGQEVILRCVPISNHLYFYWYRQILGQKVEFLVSFYNNEISEKSEIFDDQFSVERPDGSNFTLKIRSTKLEDSAMYFCASSRAAGGPYGQYFGPGTRLTVT.